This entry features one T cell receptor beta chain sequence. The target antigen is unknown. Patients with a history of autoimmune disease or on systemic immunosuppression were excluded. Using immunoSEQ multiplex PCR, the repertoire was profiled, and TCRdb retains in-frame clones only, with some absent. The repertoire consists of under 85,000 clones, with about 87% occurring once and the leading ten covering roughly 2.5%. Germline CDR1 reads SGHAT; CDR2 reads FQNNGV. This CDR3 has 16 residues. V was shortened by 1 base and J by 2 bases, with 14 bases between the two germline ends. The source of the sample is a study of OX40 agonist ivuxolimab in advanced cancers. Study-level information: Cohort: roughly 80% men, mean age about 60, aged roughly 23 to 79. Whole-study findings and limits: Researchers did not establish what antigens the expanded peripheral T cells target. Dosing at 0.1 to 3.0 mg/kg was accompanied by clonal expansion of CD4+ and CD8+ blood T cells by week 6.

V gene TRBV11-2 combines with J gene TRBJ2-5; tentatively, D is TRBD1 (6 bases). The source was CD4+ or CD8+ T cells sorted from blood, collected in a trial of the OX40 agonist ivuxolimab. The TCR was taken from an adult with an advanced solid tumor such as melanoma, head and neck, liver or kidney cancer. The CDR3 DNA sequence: TGTGCCAGCAGCTTAGGAGCAGGGGCTGGTCAAGAGACCCAGTACTTC. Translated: CASSLGAGAGQETQYF.